A few counts support the clone carrying this T cell receptor (beta chain). The antigen is not known. This entry belongs to a study of response to subunit inactivated influenza vaccine. Study observations and caveats: That few new T cells are recruited by each seasonal influenza vaccination was the authors' suggestion.

A single record per CDR3 protein comes from TCRdb applying MiXCR to the RT-PCR reads. There are approximately 230,000 distinct CDR3 sequences in the sample; 10% to 15% occur only once, and 7.8% lies in the top ten. The V end lost 6 bases, the J end lost 8 bases, and 16 bases lay between the germline ends. Looked up from germline, CDR1 is SQVTM and CDR2 is ANQGSEA. This CDR3 region has 13 residues. The sequence was obtained from a man between 50 and 59 years old who received an inactivated influenza vaccine. This sequence joins TRBV29-1 and TRBJ1-4, with D maybe TRBD1 (6 bases). The material sequenced was non-naive T cells sorted from PBMCs, taken less than 15 days before vaccination. CDR3: CSVRGGRREKLFF. The CDR3 bases are TGCAGCGTACGGGGGGGGCGCCGGGAAAAACTGTTTTTT.